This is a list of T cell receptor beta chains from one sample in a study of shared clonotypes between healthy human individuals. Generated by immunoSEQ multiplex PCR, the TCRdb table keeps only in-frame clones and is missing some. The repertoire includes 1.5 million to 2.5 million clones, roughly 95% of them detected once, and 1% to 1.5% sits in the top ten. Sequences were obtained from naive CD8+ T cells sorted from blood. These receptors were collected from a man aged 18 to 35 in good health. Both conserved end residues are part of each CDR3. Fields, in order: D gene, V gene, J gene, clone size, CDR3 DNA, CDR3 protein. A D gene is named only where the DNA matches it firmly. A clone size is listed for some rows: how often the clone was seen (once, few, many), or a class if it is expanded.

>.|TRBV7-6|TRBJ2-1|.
TGTGCCAGCAGCTTAGATTGGGGTAGCCCTTCAAATGAGCAGTTCTTC
CASSLDWGSPSNEQFF
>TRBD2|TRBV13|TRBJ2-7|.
TGTGCCAGCAGCCGCACTAGCGGGAGTGGAGAGCAGTACTTC
CASSRTSGSGEQYF
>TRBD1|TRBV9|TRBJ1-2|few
TGTGCCAGCAGCGCCTGGGACAGGCCATCCTATGGCTACACCTTC
CASSAWDRPSYGYTF
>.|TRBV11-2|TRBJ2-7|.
TGTGCCAGCAGCTCTGGACAGCCCTACGAGCAGTACTTC
CASSSGQPYEQYF
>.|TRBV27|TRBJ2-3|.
TGTGCCAGCTCGATGGCGAACACAGATACGCAGTATTTT
CASSMANTDTQYF
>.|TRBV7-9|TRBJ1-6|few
TGTGCCAGCAGCTTGGGCGGATCACCCCTCCACTTT
CASSLGGSPLHF
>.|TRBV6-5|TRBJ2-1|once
TGTGCCAGCAGTTACCCAGGGGGGAGCTCCTACAATGAGCAGTTCTTC
CASSYPGGSSYNEQFF
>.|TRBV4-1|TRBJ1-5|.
TGCGCCAGCAGCCAAGACGGGCAGGGGAGGCAGCCCCAGCATTTT
CASSQDGQGRQPQHF
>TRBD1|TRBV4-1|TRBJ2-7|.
TGCGCCAGCAGCCAAGATCCAGCGACAGGGGTCAACGAGCAGTACTTC
CASSQDPATGVNEQYF
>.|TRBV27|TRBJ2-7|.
TGTGCCAGCAGTTTATTAGGGGGGGACGGCCCTTCCTACGAGCAGTACTTC
CASSLLGGDGPSYEQYF
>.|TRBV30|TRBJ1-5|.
TGTGCCTGGAGTTCCAGGGTAGGTTCGTGGAATCAGCCCCAGCATTTT
CAWSSRVGSWNQPQHF
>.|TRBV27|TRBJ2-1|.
TGTGCCAGCAGTTTGAACGACGTTGAGCAGTTCTTC
CASSLNDVEQFF
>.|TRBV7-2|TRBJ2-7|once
TGTGCCAGCAGCCCACGGGACACGTACGAGCAGTACTTC
CASSPRDTYEQYF
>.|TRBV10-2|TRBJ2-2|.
TGCGCCAGCAGTGAGCCGGTAAACACCGGGGAGCTGTTTTTT
CASSEPVNTGELFF
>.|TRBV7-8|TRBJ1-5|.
TGTGCCAGCAGCTTAGGACGTAGCAATCAGCCCCAGCATTTT
CASSLGRSNQPQHF
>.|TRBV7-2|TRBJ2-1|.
TGTGCCAGCAGCTGGAATACAGGGCGTAATGAGCAGTTCTTC
CASSWNTGRNEQFF
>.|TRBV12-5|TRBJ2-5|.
TGTGCTAGTGGTTTGGTGGAGACTAGAAGGGTAGGGACCCAGTACTTC
CASGLVETRRVGTQYF
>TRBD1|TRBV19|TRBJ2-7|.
TGTGCCAGTGCCCCGACAGGGATCTACGAGCAGTACTTC
CASAPTGIYEQYF
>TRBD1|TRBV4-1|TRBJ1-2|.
TGCGCCAGCAGCTACAAAGGACAGGGACGCGGCTATGGCTACACCTTC
CASSYKGQGRGYGYTF
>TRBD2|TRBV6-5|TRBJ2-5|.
TGTGCCAGCAGTTACTCGCGGAGGGAGGGAGAGACCCAGTACTTC
CASSYSRREGETQYF
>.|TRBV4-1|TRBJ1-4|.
TGCGCCAGCAGCTGGGACGTCGCAACTAATGAAAAACTGTTTTTT
CASSWDVATNEKLFF
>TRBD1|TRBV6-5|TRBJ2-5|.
TGTGCCAGCAGAGTCGACAGGGGGAGGGAGGAGACCCAGTACTTC
CASRVDRGREETQYF
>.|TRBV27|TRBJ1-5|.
TGTGCCAGCAGTTTATGGATCAATCAGCCCCAGCATTTT
CASSLWINQPQHF
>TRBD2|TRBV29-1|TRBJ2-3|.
TGCAGCGAAAAAGGGTACGGGGGGGCCGGAGATACGCAGTATTTT
CSEKGYGGAGDTQYF
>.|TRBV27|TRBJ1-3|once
TGTGCCAGCAGTTTATCGGCAGGGTTGAGCTCTGGAAACACCATATATTTT
CASSLSAGLSSGNTIYF
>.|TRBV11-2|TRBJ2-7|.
TGTGCCAGCAGCTTTGGAGGGGGCGCCTACGAGCAGTACTTC
CASSFGGGAYEQYF
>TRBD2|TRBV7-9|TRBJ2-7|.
TGTGCCAGCAGCCTTATGACTAGCGGGGATGAGCAGTACTTC
CASSLMTSGDEQYF
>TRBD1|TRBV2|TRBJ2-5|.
TGTGCCAGCAAGAGACAGGGGGCGCCGGAGACCCAGTACTTC
CASKRQGAPETQYF
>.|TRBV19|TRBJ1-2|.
TGTGCCAGTAGTATAGATCTGTTATCCCTGACAGACCCTGTTGGCTACACCTTC
CASSIDLLSLTDPVGYTF
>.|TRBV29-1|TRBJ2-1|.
TGCAGCGTTGAAGGAGTACGGGAGTCGGTATCCAATGAGCAGTTCTTC
CSVEGVRESVSNEQFF
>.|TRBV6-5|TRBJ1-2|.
.
CASSSSTANYGYTF
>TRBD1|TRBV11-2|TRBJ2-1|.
TGTGCCAGCAGTTGGACAGGGAGGCAGTTCTTC
CASSWTGRQFF
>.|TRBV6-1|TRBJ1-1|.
TGTGCCAGCAGTGAAGTGTGGAACACTGAAGCTTTCTTT
CASSEVWNTEAFF
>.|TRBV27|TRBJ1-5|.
TGTGCCAGCAGTTTATACGGGGGCAGAAATCAGCCCCAGCATTTT
CASSLYGGRNQPQHF
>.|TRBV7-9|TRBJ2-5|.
TGTGCCAGCAGCCCGACCTCGTACCAAGAGACCCAGTACTTC
CASSPTSYQETQYF
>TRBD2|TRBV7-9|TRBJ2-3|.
TGTGCCAGCAGCTTAGTTAGCGGGGGGAGAGATACGCAGTATTTT
CASSLVSGGRDTQYF
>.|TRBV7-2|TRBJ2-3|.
TGTGCCAGCAGCGATTGGGGCCCCAGGGTAGATACGCAGTATTTT
CASSDWGPRVDTQYF